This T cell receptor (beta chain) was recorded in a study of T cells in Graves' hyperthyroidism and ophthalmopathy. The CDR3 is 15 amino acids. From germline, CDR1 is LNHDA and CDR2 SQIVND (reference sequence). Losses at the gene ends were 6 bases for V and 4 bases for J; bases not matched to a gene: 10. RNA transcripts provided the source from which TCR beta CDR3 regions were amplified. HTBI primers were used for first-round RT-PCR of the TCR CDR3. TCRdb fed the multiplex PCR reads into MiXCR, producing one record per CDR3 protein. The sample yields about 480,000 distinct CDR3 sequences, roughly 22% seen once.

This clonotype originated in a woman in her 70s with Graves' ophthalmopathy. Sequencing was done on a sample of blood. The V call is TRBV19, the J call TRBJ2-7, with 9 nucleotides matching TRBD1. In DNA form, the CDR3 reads TGTGCCAGTAGACGCTCGACAGGGGGGATTTACGAGCAGTACTTC. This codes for CASRRSTGGIYEQYF.